This T cell receptor (beta chain) came from a study of blood T cell repertoires in COVID-19. For the study at large: Italy, Spain and the United States were the sources of the convalescent and acute COVID-19 samples. Nucleic acid was either cDNA or gDNA, and it came from T cells, B-cell-depleted T cells, or PBMCs.

In the original analysis: Reference gene primer amplification yielded estimated nucleated cell counts. TCRdb keeps only in-frame clones here, not all; method: immunoSEQ multiplex PCR. Clone size and V and J calls were adopted from that table, with D and trimming inferred from the DNA. The sample lists about 320,000 clones, around nine tenths occurring once. Recruited during active infection, patients (from Seattle) were subsequently followed longitudinally. CDR1 is MDHEN and CDR2 is SYDVKM in the germline V gene. Unmatched junction bases numbered 6, after V lost 5 bases and J lost 7 bases. The CDR3 runs to 14 residues.

The sequencing sample was made of peripheral blood. V and J are TRBV28 and TRBJ1-4, with 8 bases lining up with TRBD1. The source is a woman aged 25 to 39 with COVID-19, enrolled during active disease. The CDR3 reads CASSPTGVIEKLFF. In DNA form, the CDR3 reads TGTGCCAGCAGTCCGACAGGGGTAATTGAAAAACTGTTTTTT.